What follows are 20 T cell receptor beta chains derived from one specimen sequenced in a study of T cells in Graves' hyperthyroidism and ophthalmopathy. The CDR3 regions of TCR beta were amplified from RNA transcripts. The TCR CDR3 was amplified in a first-round RT-PCR using the HTBI primer set. TCRdb called the multiplex PCR reads again in MiXCR, with one record for every CDR3 protein. The data show approximately 640,000 distinct CDR3 sequences, 45% seen once. Source material: peripheral blood or thyroid tissue (not recorded which). The receptors shown here come from an adult man with Graves' disease, either hyperthyroidism or ophthalmopathy (not recorded which).

This clonotype was seen at least ten times. CDR3: CSGAGGPGETQYF. The CDR3 bases are TGCAGTGGGGCGGGAGGGCCTGGAGAGACCCAGTACTTC. The V and J genes are TRBV20-1 and TRBJ2-5; 9 bases match TRBD2. CDR1 and CDR2 from the germline V gene are DFQATT and SNEGSKA (reference sequence). The J segment lost 4 bases and the V segment lost 7 bases, leaving 7 bases of the junction unmatched. CDR3 length: 13 residues.

The sample holds one count of this clonotype. The chain links TRBV10-2 to TRBJ2-5, with TRBD1 matching 7 bases. CDR1 is WSHSY, CDR2 SAAADI, per germline. After removal of 9 bases from V and 8 bases from J, the junction contained 12 bases not matched to a gene. CDR3 length: 13 residues. CDR3 protein: CASAGDSKRTQYF. The CDR3 nucleotides are TGCGCCAGTGCTGGGGACAGCAAGAGAACCCAGTACTTC.

The V gene is TRBV2, the J gene TRBJ2-5; 11 bases are shared with TRBD2. V was pared by 1 base and J by 7 bases, with 11 bases of the junction left unmatched. The CDR3 is 17 amino acids. CDR1 is SNHLY, CDR2 FYNNEI, per germline. CDR3 protein: CASSEDAVAGGKRTQYF. The CDR3 nucleotides are TGTGCCAGCAGTGAAGATGCGGTAGCGGGAGGGAAACGGACCCAGTACTTC.

In this sample, this clonotype turned up many times. This chain connects TRBV19 to TRBJ1-5; no clear D gene. Germline V lookup: CDR1 LNHDA, CDR2 SQIVND (reference sequence). V lost 1 base and J lost 5, with 12 bases in between. The CDR3 totals 15 residues. The chain's CDR3 is CASSIAASAHQPQHF. The CDR3 region has the DNA TGTGCCAGTAGTATAGCAGCGTCGGCGCATCAGCCCCAGCATTTT.

The chain carries TRBV7-2 and TRBJ1-2; D unresolved. Trimming left V 7 bases short and J 7 bases short, with 13 bases between. The germline V gene has CDR1 SGHTA and CDR2 FQGNSA. The CDR3 totals 12 residues. The DNA of the CDR3 is TGTGCCAGCACCCTACTAAGTCGTGGCTACACCTTC. Its protein is CASTLLSRGYTF.

This clonotype was found a few times. The rearrangement uses TRBV9 and TRBJ2-6; D gene ambiguous. Germline V gene data show CDR1 as SGDLS and CDR2 as YYNGEE. The CDR3 runs 17 residues. V was pared by 0 bases and J by 0 bases, with 10 bases between. The CDR3 DNA sequence: TGTGCCAGCAGCGTAGGGCACAGCAGCTCTGGGGCCAACGTCCTGACTTTC. It encodes CASSVGHSSSGANVLTF.

The chain links TRBV24-1 to TRBJ2-7, with D tentatively TRBD1 or TRBD2 (5 bases each). The CDR3 is made up of 15 amino acids. Germline assignment: CDR1 KGHDR and CDR2 SFDVKD. V shed 0 bases and J shed 0 bases, with 8 bases lying between them. In nucleotides, the CDR3 is TGTGCCACCAGTGATTTGAGGGGAGCCTCCTACGAGCAGTACTTC. This codes for CATSDLRGASYEQYF.

The chain is built from TRBV7-9 and TRBJ2-5; 11 positions agree with TRBD1. The CDR3 contains 17 residues. Trimming took 2 bases from V and 0 from J; bases not matched to a gene: 5. CDR1 is SEHNR and CDR2 is FQNEAQ in the germline V gene (reference sequence). The CDR3 region is CASSLTGTGGYQETQYF. CDR3 nucleotides: TGTGCCAGCAGCTTAACGGGGACAGGGGGATACCAAGAGACCCAGTACTTC.

The CDR3: CATSDAGLNYGYTF. The CDR3 nucleotides are TGTGCCACCAGTGACGCCGGACTGAACTATGGCTACACCTTC. The rearrangement joins TRBV24-1 to TRBJ1-2; D remains unclear. Germline CDR1 reads KGHDR; CDR2 reads SFDVKD. The CDR3 has 14 residues. Trimming removed 4 bases from V and 2 bases from J, with 10 bases in between.

The chain is built from TRBV14 and TRBJ1-1; a weak D match, TRBD1 (5 bases). This CDR3 contains 15 residues. Trimming cost V 1 base and J 4 bases, with 13 bases left between them. CDR1 is SGHDN and CDR2 is FVKESK in the germline V gene. CDR3 loop: CASSQGAGFVTEAFF. The CDR3 nucleotides are TGTGCCAGCAGCCAAGGAGCAGGGTTTGTCACTGAAGCTTTCTTT.

The sample holds a few counts of this clonotype. V and J are TRBV6-1 and TRBJ1-1, with D possibly being TRBD1 (5 bases). Per the germline V gene, CDR1 is MNHNS and CDR2 is SASEGT. Trimming left V 5 bases short and J 1 base short, with 11 bases between. There are 14 residues in the CDR3. As DNA, the CDR3 is TGTGCCAGCAGTACTACTGGGACGAACACTGAAGCTTTCTTT. Translating gives CASSTTGTNTEAFF.

This chain links TRBV10-3 with TRBJ2-5; D is possibly TRBD2 (5 bases). V was trimmed by 4 bases and J by 1 base, leaving 13 bases between them. CDR1 ENHRY and CDR2 SYGVKD come from the germline V gene. CDR3 length: 15 amino acids. The CDR3 region is CAISGRRTLQETQYF. CDR3 DNA sequence: TGTGCCATCAGTGGGCGGAGGACCCTCCAAGAGACCCAGTACTTC.

The J gene is TRBJ1-1, the V gene TRBV20-1; D is unclear. With 3 bases removed from V and 5 bases from J, the gap between germline ends came to 10 bases. CDR1 DFQATT and CDR2 SNEGSKA come from the germline V gene (reference sequence). The length of the CDR3 is 12 residues. The CDR3 protein is CSASVGRTEAFF. CDR3 nucleotide sequence: TGCAGTGCTAGTGTGGGGAGAACTGAAGCTTTCTTT.

With respect to this clonotype: A much bigger clone sits one base away, suggesting this may be a read error. It is likely a read error, because the conserved phenylalanine at the end of the CDR3 is missing. The chain couples TRBV10-3 to TRBJ1-6, with TRBD1 matching 8 bases. CDR3 length: 17 residues. The ends lost 5 bases at V and 8 bases at J; junction bases unmatched: 14. Germline V gene lookup returns CDR1 ENHRY and CDR2 SYGVKD. This CDR3 is CAISNSLSGQGYSPLHL. The DNA for the CDR3 is TGTGCCATCAGTAATAGTTTGTCAGGACAGGGATATTCACCCCTCCACCTT.

The chain uses TRBV25-1 and TRBJ1-6; TRBD1 aligns across 11 bases. The CDR3 has 16 residues. V lost 11 bases and J lost 7; bases outside the gene matches: 13. Per the germline V gene, CDR1 is MGHDK and CDR2 is SYGVNS. The CDR3 loop is CAATGQGAQRNSPLHF. In DNA, the CDR3 is TGTGCCGCTACCGGACAGGGGGCGCAGAGGAATTCACCCCTCCACTTT.

Regarding this clonotype: The junction differs from germline at one of its ends, possibly a read error. The CDR3 bases are TGCGCCAGCAGCTTGGGCTCGGTCCGGAACAGGGGCTACGAGCAGTACTTC. Protein: CASSLGSVRNRGYEQYF. The gene calls are TRBV7-2 and TRBJ2-7; 7 bases are a match to TRBD1. There are 17 residues in the CDR3. Germline V CDR1 and CDR2: SGHTA, FQGNSA.

This chain connects TRBV10-3 to TRBJ2-6; 9 nucleotides agree with TRBD2. This CDR3 has 15 amino acids. The V and J ends lost 8 bases and 3 bases, in that order; junction bases with no gene match: 5. CDR1 is ENHRY and CDR2 is SYGVKD in the germline V gene. The CDR3 nucleotides are TGTGCCATCCGCGGGGGGGCCGATGGGGCCAACGTCCTGACTTTC. It translates to CAIRGGADGANVLTF.

The chain combines TRBV25-1 with TRBJ1-6, with D unclear. The CDR3 totals 15 residues. V was shortened by 6 bases and J by 7 bases, with 16 bases between the two germline ends. Germline values: CDR1 MGHDK, CDR2 SYGVNS. The CDR3 here is CASSRDWARNSPLHF. CDR3 sequence (DNA): TGTGCCAGCAGCCGTGACTGGGCTAGGAATTCACCCCTCCACTTT.

The chain uses TRBV29-1 and TRBJ1-2, with TRBD1 matching 9 bases. CDR1 SQVTM and CDR2 ANQGSEA come from the germline V gene. Trimming at V came to 4 bases and at J to 4 bases, leaving 7 bases not matched to a gene. The CDR3 is 14 amino acids. The CDR3 DNA reads as TGCAGCGTTGTCCGGACAGGGGCGATCTATGGCTACACCTTC. Translation: CSVVRTGAIYGYTF.

This clonotype showed up many times. The genes are TRBV7-2 and TRBJ1-1, with D possibly matching TRBD1 (6 bases). The V gene lost 4 bases and the J gene lost 1 base, with 10 bases spanning the gap. The CDR3 length is 14 residues. Germline CDR1 SGHTA, CDR2 FQGNSA. CDR3 nucleotides: TGTGCCAGCAGCTGGTGGGACAAGAACACTGAAGCTTTCTTT. It codes for CASSWWDKNTEAFF.